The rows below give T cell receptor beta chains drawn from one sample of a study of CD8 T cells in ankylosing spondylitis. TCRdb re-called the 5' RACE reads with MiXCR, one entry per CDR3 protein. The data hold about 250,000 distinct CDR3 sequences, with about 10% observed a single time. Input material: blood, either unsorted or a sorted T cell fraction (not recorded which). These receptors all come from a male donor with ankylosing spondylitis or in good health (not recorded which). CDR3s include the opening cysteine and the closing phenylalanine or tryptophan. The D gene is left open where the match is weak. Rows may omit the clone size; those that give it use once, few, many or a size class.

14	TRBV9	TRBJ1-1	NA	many	CASSGDNLGTEAFF	TGTGCCAGCAGCGGTGACAATCTCGGCACTGAAGCTTTCTTT
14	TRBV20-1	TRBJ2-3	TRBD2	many	CSALAGGLVDTQYF	TGCAGTGCTTTAGCGGGAGGCCTTGTGGATACGCAGTATTTT
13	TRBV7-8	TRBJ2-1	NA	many	CASSLTVNNEQFF	TGTGCCAGCAGCTTGACTGTTAACAATGAGCAGTTCTTC
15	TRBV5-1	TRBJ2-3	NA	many	CASSFAERSTDTQYF	TGCGCCAGCAGCTTTGCGGAGAGGAGCACAGATACGCAGTATTTT
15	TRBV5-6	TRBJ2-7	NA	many	CASSLDLTGTYEQYF	TGTGCCAGCAGCTTGGATCTTACGGGCACCTACGAGCAGTACTTC
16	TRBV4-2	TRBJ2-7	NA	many	CASSQELVVASYEQYF	TGTGCCAGCAGCCAAGAGCTGGTGGTAGCGTCCTACGAGCAGTACTTC
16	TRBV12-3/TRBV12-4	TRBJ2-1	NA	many	CASSFGGIGPYNEQFF	TGTGCCAGCAGTTTTGGTGGCATAGGCCCCTACAATGAGCAGTTCTTC
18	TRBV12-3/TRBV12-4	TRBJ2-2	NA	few	CASSPLWGASQNTGELFF	TGTGCCAGCAGTCCCCTATGGGGTGCGTCCCAGAACACCGGGGAGCTGTTTTTT
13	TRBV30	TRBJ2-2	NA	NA	CAWSSTNTGELFF	TGTGCCTGGAGTAGCACGAACACCGGGGAGCTGTTTTTT
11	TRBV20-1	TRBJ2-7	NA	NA	CSAREGGGVYF	TGCAGTGCTAGAGAGGGTGGGGGAGTGTACTTC
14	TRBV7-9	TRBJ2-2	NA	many	CASTSWDSTGELFF	TGTGCCAGCACCTCCTGGGACTCCACCGGGGAGCTGTTTTTT
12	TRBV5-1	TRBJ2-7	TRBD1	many	CASSTHRGQQCF	TGCGCCAGCAGCACCCACAGGGGCCAGCAGTGCTTC
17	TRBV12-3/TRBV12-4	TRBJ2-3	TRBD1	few	CASSAHRGRDSTDTQYF	TGTGCCAGCAGTGCCCACAGGGGAAGAGATAGCACAGATACGCAGTATTTT
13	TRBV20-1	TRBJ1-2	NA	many	CSARDTGLYGYTF	TGCAGTGCTAGGGACACAGGCCTCTATGGCTACACCTTC
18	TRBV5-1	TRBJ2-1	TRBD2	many	CASSFLGALAGSYNEQFF	TGCGCCAGCAGCTTCCTCGGGGCCCTAGCGGGGTCCTACAATGAGCAGTTCTTC
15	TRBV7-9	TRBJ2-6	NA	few	CASSLLSSGANVLTF	TGTGCCAGCAGTCTCCTATCCTCTGGGGCCAACGTCCTGACTTTC
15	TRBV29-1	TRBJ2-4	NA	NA	CSAAKGVGAKNIQYF	TGCAGCGCGGCAAAGGGGGTTGGGGCCAAAAACATTCAGTACTTC
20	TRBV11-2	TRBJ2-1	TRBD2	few	CASSSPGEAGGPRSYNEQFF	TGTGCCAGCAGCTCCCCCGGTGAAGCGGGAGGGCCCAGATCCTACAATGAGCAGTTCTTC
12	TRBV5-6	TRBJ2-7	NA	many	CASSFVDNEQYF	TGTGCCAGCAGCTTCGTCGATAACGAGCAGTACTTC
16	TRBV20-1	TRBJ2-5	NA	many	CSARGNGAGGSETQYF	TGCAGTGCTAGAGGCAACGGGGCAGGCGGCTCAGAGACCCAGTACTTC
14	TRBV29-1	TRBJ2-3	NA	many	CSVEEVSVLTTQYF	TGCAGCGTTGAAGAAGTGTCGGTGCTAACCACGCAGTATTTT
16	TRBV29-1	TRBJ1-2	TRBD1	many	CSADPGPGGSNYGYTF	TGCAGCGCTGATCCAGGCCCAGGGGGCAGTAACTATGGCTACACCTTC
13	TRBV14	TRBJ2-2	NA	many	CASRTLLAGELFF	TGTGCCAGTCGGACGTTGTTGGCCGGGGAGCTGTTTTTT
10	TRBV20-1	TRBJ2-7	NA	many	CSARGYEQYF	TGCAGTGCTAGAGGTTACGAGCAGTACTTC
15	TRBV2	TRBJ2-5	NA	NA	CASRIALVVEETQYF	TGTGCCAGCAGGATCGCACTAGTGGTTGAAGAGACCCAGTACTTC
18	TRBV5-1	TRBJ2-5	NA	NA	CASSLALATTKVQETQYF	TGCGCCAGCAGCTTGGCACTAGCCACGACTAAAGTCCAAGAGACCCAGTACTTC
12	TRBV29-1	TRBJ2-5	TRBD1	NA	CSAGTGSETQYF	TGCAGCGCCGGGACAGGGTCGGAGACCCAGTACTTC
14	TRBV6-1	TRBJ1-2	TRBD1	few	CASSNRGGGYGYTF	TGTGCCAGCAGCAACAGGGGAGGCGGCTATGGCTACACCTTC
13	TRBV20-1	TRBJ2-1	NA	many	CSARDLLVDEQFF	TGCAGTGCTAGAGATCTATTAGTTGATGAGCAGTTCTTC
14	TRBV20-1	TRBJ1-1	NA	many	CSATPPGHNPEAFF	TGCAGTGCTACCCCACCAGGACATAACCCTGAAGCTTTCTTT
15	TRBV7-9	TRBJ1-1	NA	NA	CAANNGGVGNTEAFF	TGTGCCGCGAATAACGGGGGCGTGGGTAACACTGAAGCTTTCTTT
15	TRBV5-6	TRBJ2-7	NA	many	CASSPPRIDSYEQYF	TGTGCCAGCAGCCCTCCTCGGATCGACTCCTACGAGCAGTACTTC
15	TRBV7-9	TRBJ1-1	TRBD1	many	CASSETGYLNTEAFF	TGTGCCAGCAGCGAGACAGGGTACTTGAACACTGAAGCTTTCTTT
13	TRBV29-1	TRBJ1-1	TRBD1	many	CSVVRGPGTEAFF	TGCAGCGTTGTAAGGGGGCCGGGCACTGAAGCTTTCTTT
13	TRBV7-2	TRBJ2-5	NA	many	CASSSFPQETQYF	TGTGCCAGCAGCTCCTTTCCCCAAGAGACCCAGTACTTC
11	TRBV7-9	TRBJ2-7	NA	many	CASRRGYEQYF	TGTGCCAGCAGGCGCGGTTACGAGCAGTACTTC
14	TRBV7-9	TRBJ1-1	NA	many	CASTLDSLNTEAFF	TGTGCCAGCACCCTGGACAGTTTGAACACTGAAGCTTTCTTT
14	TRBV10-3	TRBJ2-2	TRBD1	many	CAITRDRTAGELFF	TGTGCCATCACCCGGGACAGAACAGCCGGGGAGCTGTTTTTT
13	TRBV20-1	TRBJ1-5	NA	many	CSAHADRSKPQHF	TGCAGTGCTCACGCCGACAGGTCAAAGCCCCAGCATTTT
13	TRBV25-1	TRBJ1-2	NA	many	CASSEFDGYGYTF	TGTGCCAGCAGTGAATTCGACGGGTATGGCTACACCTTC
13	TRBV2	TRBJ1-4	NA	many	CASSEVRGAKLFF	TGTGCCAGCAGTGAAGTGAGAGGGGCGAAACTGTTTTTT
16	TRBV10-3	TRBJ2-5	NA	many	CAISEFKSQAVETQYF	TGTGCCATCAGTGAGTTTAAGTCACAGGCGGTGGAGACCCAGTACTTC
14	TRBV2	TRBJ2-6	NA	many	CASSRSSGANVLTF	TGTGCCAGCAGTCGGTCATCTGGGGCCAACGTCCTGACTTTC
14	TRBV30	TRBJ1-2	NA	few	CAWSVQTGGYGYTF	TGTGCCTGGAGTGTACAGACAGGCGGCTATGGCTACACCTTC
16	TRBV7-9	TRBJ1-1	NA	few	CASSRSAAKGHTEAFF	TGTGCCAGCAGCCGTTCAGCAGCCAAGGGACACACTGAAGCTTTCTTT
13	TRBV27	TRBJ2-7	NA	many	CASSFDGFYEQYF	TGTGCCAGCAGTTTTGACGGGTTCTACGAGCAGTACTTC
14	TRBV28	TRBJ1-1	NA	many	CASSDLDWYAEAFF	TGTGCCAGCAGTGACCTCGACTGGTACGCTGAAGCTTTCTTT
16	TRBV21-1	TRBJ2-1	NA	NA	CASSKVDRVENDEQFF	TGTGCCAGCAGCAAAGTCGACAGGGTGGAAAACGATGAGCAGTTCTTC
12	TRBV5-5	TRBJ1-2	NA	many	CASSKDVYGYTF	TGTGCCAGCAGCAAGGACGTCTATGGCTACACCTTC
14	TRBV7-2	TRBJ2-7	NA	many	CASSPRRGPLEQYF	TGTGCCAGCAGCCCCCGTCGAGGCCCGTTGGAGCAGTACTTC
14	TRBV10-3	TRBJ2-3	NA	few	CAISGTGARDTQYF	TGTGCCATCAGTGGGACGGGGGCGCGGGATACGCAGTATTTT
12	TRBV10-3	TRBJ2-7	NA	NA	CAISEHRNEQYF	TGTGCCATCAGTGAGCATAGGAATGAGCAGTACTTC
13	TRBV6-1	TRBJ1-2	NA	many	CASRPYPGDGYTF	TGTGCCAGCAGACCTTATCCAGGGGACGGCTACACCTTC